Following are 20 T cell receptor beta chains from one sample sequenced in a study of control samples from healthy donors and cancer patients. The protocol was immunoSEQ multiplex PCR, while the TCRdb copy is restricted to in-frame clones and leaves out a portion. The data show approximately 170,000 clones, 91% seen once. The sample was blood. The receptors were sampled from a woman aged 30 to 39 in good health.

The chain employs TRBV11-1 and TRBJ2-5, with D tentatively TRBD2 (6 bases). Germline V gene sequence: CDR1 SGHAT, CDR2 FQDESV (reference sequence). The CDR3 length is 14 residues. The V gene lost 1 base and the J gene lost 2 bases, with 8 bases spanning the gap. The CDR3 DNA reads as TGTGCCAGCAGCTTAGGGCTAGCGCAAGAGACCCAGTACTTC. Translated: CASSLGLAQETQYF.

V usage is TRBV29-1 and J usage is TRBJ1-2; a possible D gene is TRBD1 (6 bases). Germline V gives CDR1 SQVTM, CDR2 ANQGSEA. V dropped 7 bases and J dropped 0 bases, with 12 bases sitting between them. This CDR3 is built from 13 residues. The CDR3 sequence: CSAGQLTNYGYTF. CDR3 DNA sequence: TGCAGCGCCGGACAGCTAACTAACTATGGCTACACCTTC.

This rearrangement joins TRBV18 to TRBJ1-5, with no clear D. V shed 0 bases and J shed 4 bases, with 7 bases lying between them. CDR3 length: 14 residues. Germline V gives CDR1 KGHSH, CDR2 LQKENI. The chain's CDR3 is CASSPPEGNQPQHF. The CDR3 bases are TGTGCCAGCTCACCACCGGAAGGGAATCAGCCCCAGCATTTT.

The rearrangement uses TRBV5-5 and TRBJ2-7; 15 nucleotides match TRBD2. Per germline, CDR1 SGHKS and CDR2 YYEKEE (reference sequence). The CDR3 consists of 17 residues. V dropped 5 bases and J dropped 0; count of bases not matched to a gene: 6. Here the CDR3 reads CASRGTSGGHLSYEQYF. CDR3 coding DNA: TGTGCCAGCAGAGGGACTAGCGGGGGGCACCTCTCCTACGAGCAGTACTTC.

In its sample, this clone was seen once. The CDR3 region is CASRRPGQGMENEQFF. Here the CDR3 DNA reads TGCGCCAGCAGGCGACCGGGACAGGGGATGGAAAATGAGCAGTTCTTC. The rearrangement links TRBV5-1 to TRBJ2-1; 10 positions match TRBD1. The CDR3 consists of 16 residues. V lost 5 bases and J lost 7; bases outside the gene matches: 12. Germline V gives CDR1 SGHRS, CDR2 YFSETQ.

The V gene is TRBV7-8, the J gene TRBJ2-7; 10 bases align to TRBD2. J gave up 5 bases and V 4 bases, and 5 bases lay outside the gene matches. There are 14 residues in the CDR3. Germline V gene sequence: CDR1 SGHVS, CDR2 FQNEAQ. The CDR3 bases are TGTGCCAGCAGCTCTAGCGGGAGAGGACACGAGCAGTACTTC. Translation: CASSSSGRGHEQYF.

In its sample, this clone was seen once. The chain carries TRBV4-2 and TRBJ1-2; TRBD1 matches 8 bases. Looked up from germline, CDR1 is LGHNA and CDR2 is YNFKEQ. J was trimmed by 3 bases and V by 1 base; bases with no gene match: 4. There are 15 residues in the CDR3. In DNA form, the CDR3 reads TGTGCCAGCAGCCAAGGGGACAGGTCCTACTATGGCTACACCTTC. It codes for CASSQGDRSYYGYTF.

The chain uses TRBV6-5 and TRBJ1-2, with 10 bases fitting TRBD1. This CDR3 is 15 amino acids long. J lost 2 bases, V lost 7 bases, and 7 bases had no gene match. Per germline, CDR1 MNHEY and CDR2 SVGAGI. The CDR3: CASNIKDRGNYGYTF. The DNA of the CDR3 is TGTGCCAGCAATATCAAGGACAGGGGGAACTATGGCTACACCTTC.

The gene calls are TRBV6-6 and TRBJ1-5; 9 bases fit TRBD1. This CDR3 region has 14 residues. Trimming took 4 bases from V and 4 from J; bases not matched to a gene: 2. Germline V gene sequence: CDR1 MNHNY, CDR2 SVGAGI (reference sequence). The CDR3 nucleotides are TGTGCCAGCAGTTTACAGGGGGCTAATCAGCCCCAGCATTTT. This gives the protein CASSLQGANQPQHF.

The CDR3 here is CSGDRGRTEAFF. CDR3 nucleotide sequence: TGCAGCGGGGACAGGGGGCGAACTGAAGCTTTCTTT. J is TRBJ1-1 and V is TRBV29-1; 12 nucleotides agree with TRBD1. Germline CDR1 is SQVTM and CDR2 is ANQGSEA. V gave up 7 bases and J gave up 5 bases; unmatched junction bases: 2. The length of the CDR3 is 12 residues.

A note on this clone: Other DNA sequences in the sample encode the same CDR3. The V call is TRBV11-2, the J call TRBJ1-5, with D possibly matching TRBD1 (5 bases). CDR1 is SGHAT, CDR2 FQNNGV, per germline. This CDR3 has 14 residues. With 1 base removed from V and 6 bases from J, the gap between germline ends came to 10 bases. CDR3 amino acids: CASSLAGSSQPQHF. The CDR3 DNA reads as TGTGCCAGCAGCTTAGCAGGGTCCAGTCAGCCCCAGCATTTT.

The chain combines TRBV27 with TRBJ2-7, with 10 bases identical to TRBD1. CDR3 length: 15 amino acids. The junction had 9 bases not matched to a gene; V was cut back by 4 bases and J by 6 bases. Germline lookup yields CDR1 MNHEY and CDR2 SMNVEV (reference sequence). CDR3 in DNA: TGTGCCAGCAGTTCCACGGACAGGGGGTATTTCGAGCAGTACTTC. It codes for CASSSTDRGYFEQYF.

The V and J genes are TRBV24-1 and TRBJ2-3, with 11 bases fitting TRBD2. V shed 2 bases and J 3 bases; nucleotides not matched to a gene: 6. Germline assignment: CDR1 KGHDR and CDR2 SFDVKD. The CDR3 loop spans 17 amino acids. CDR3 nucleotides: TGTGCCACCAGTGATTCCCCGACTAGCGGGATAACAGATACGCAGTATTTT. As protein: CATSDSPTSGITDTQYF.

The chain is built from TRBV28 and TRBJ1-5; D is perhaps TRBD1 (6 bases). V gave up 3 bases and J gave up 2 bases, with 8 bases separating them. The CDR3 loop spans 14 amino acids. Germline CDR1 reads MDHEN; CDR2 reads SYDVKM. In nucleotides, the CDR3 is TGTGCCAGCAGTTTGAGACAGGGCAATCAGCCCCAGCATTTT. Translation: CASSLRQGNQPQHF.

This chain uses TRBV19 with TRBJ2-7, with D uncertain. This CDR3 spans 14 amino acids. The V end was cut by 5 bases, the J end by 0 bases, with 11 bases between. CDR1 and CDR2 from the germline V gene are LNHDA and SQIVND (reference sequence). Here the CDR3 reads CASSSPGRSYEQYF. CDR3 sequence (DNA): TGTGCCAGTAGTTCACCCGGGCGCTCCTACGAGCAGTACTTC. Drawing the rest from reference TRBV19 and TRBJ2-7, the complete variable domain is DGGITQSPKYLFRKEGQNVTLSCEQNLNHDAMYWYRQDPGQGLRLIYYSQIVNDFQKGDIAEGYSVSREKKESFPLTVTSAQKNPTAFYLCASSSPGRSYEQYFGPGTRLTVT.

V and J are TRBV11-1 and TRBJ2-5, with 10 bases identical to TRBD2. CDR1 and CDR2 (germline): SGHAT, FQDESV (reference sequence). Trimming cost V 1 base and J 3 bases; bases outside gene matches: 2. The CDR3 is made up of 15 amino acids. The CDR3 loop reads CASSLVLAGEETQYF. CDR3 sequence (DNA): TGTGCCAGCAGCTTAGTTCTAGCGGGAGAAGAGACCCAGTACTTC.

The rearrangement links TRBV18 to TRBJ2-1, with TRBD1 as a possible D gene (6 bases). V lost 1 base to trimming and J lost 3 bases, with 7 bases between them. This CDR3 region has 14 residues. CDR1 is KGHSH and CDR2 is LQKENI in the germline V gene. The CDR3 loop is CASSPRDNYNEQFF. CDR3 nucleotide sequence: TGTGCCAGCTCACCACGGGACAACTACAATGAGCAGTTCTTC.

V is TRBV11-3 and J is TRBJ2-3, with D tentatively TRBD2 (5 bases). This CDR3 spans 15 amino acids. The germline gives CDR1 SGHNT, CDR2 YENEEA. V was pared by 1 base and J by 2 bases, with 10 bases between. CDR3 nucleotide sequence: TGTGCCAGCAGCTTAGCCAGCGGATACACAGATACGCAGTATTTT. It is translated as CASSLASGYTDTQYF.

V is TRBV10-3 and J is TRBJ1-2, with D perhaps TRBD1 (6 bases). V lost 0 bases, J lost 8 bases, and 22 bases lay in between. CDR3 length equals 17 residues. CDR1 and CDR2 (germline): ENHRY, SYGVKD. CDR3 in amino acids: CAISESNREGAVVGYTF. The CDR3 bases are TGTGCCATCAGTGAGTCGAACAGGGAAGGTGCCGTAGTCGGCTACACCTTC.

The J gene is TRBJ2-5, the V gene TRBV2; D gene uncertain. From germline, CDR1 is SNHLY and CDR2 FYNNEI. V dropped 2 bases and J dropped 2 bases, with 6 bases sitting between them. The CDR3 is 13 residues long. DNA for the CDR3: TGTGCCAGCAGTGAAATAAGACAAGAGACCCAGTACTTC. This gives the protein CASSEIRQETQYF.